This is a list of T cell receptor beta chains from one sample in a study of blood T cell repertoires in COVID-19. TCRdb keeps only in-frame clones here, not all; method: immunoSEQ multiplex PCR. This sample has around 120,000 clones, with about 87% found just once. The sequenced material came from peripheral blood. These receptors were taken from a woman between 65 and 79 years old with acute or convalescent COVID-19. The CDR3 runs from the conserved cysteine through the conserved F or W. The order of the fields is V gene, D gene, J gene, clone size, CDR3 protein, CDR3 DNA. A D gene is named only where the DNA matches it firmly. Rows give clone size only sometimes, using once, few, many, or a class for an expanded clone.

V: TRBV15; D: -; J: TRBJ2-7; size: -; CDR3: CATSRGASSWEQYF; DNA: TGTGCCACCAGCAGAGGGGCGAGCAGCTGGGAGCAGTACTTC
V: TRBV6-6; D: TRBD1; J: TRBJ2-7; size: -; CDR3: CASSLTGASYEQYF; DNA: TGTGCCAGCAGCCTAACAGGGGCTTCCTACGAGCAGTACTTC
V: TRBV19; D: TRBD1; J: TRBJ2-2; size: once; CDR3: CASGAGTGGITGELFF; DNA: TGTGCCAGTGGGGCGGGGACAGGGGGCATCACCGGGGAGCTGTTTTTT
V: TRBV3-1/TRBV3-2; D: TRBD2; J: TRBJ2-7; size: -; CDR3: CASSQPTSGGAGDEQYF; DNA: TGTGCCAGCAGCCAACCGACTAGCGGGGGGGCCGGGGACGAGCAGTACTTC
V: TRBV3-1/TRBV3-2; D: -; J: TRBJ1-5; size: -; CDR3: CASGQGQNQPQHF; DNA: TGTGCCAGCGGCCAGGGACAAAACCAGCCCCAGCATTTT
V: TRBV14; D: -; J: TRBJ2-7; size: few; CDR3: CASSQDPSPEQYF; DNA: TGTGCCAGCAGCCAAGATCCCTCTCCCGAGCAGTACTTC
V: TRBV18; D: -; J: TRBJ1-6; size: few; CDR3: CASSPDSSYNSPLHF; DNA: TGTGCCAGCTCACCGGACAGCTCCTATAATTCACCCCTCCACTTT
V: TRBV4-2; D: TRBD2; J: TRBJ2-2; size: -; CDR3: CASIRTSGGLRANTGELFF; DNA: TGTGCCAGTATCAGGACTAGCGGGGGGCTACGCGCGAACACCGGGGAGCTGTTTTTT
V: TRBV7-3; D: -; J: TRBJ1-2; size: -; CDR3: CASSSTILESGYTF; DNA: TGTGCCAGCAGCTCAACAATACTGGAGAGTGGCTACACCTTC
V: TRBV2; D: -; J: TRBJ1-4; size: -; CDR3: CASNSGQPWEKLFF; DNA: TGTGCCAGCAACAGCGGACAGCCCTGGGAAAAACTGTTTTTT
V: TRBV28; D: TRBD1; J: TRBJ2-7; size: -; CDR3: CASSSIQGALGEQYF; DNA: TGTGCCAGCAGCAGTATACAGGGGGCGCTGGGCGAGCAGTACTTC
V: TRBV28; D: -; J: TRBJ1-6; size: -; CDR3: CASGPREFSYNSPLHF; DNA: TGTGCCAGCGGCCCCCGGGAGTTTTCCTATAATTCACCCCTCCACTTT
V: TRBV6-5; D: -; J: TRBJ1-4; size: -; CDR3: CATSDSNNEKLFF; DNA: TGTGCCACCTCGGACAGTAATAATGAAAAACTGTTTTTT
V: TRBV5-6; D: -; J: TRBJ2-7; size: -; CDR3: CASSTGPGEQYF; DNA: TGTGCCAGCAGCACTGGCCCAGGGGAGCAGTACTTC
V: TRBV4-2; D: TRBD1; J: TRBJ2-7; size: -; CDR3: CASSQTDRDEQYF; DNA: TGTGCCAGCAGCCAAACCGACAGGGACGAGCAGTACTTC
V: TRBV7-9; D: -; J: TRBJ1-4; size: -; CDR3: CASSSPAGPLNEKLFF; DNA: TGTGCCAGCAGCTCCCCGGCAGGCCCTCTTAATGAAAAACTGTTTTTT
V: TRBV6-2/TRBV6-3; D: -; J: TRBJ2-5; size: -; CDR3: CASSYTYRQETQYF; DNA: TGTGCCAGCAGTTACACGTACAGGCAAGAGACCCAGTACTTC
V: TRBV4-2; D: TRBD2; J: TRBJ2-7; size: -; CDR3: CASSQVGGGTYEQYF; DNA: TGTGCCAGCAGCCAAGTGGGCGGGGGTACCTACGAGCAGTACTTC
V: TRBV13; D: TRBD2; J: TRBJ2-4; size: -; CDR3: CASSSGLAGVAKNIQYF; DNA: TGTGCCAGCAGCTCAGGACTAGCGGGGGTAGCCAAAAACATTCAGTACTTC
V: TRBV2; D: TRBD1; J: TRBJ1-5; size: -; CDR3: CASTLTGAGQPQHF; DNA: TGTGCCAGCACCCTGACAGGGGCAGGGCAGCCCCAGCATTTT
V: TRBV12-5; D: TRBD1; J: TRBJ1-5; size: -; CDR3: CASGLGITGGTQPQHF; DNA: TGTGCTAGTGGTTTGGGTATCACAGGGGGTACTCAGCCCCAGCATTTT
V: TRBV5-4; D: -; J: TRBJ1-2; size: -; CDR3: CASSRVGGFMSYTF; DNA: TGTGCCAGCAGCCGGGTGGGTGGGTTCATGAGCTACACCTTC
V: TRBV1; D: -; J: TRBJ2-3; size: -; CDR3: CTSSQAQSGGQTDTQYF; DNA: TGCACCAGCAGCCAAGCCCAGTCGGGGGGGCAAACAGATACGCAGTATTTT
V: TRBV24-1; D: -; J: TRBJ2-3; size: -; CDR3: CATSDPRETDTQYF; DNA: TGTGCCACCAGTGACCCTAGAGAGACAGATACGCAGTATTTT
V: TRBV28; D: -; J: TRBJ2-7; size: -; CDR3: CASQDTSYEQYF; DNA: TGTGCCAGCCAGGATACCTCCTACGAGCAGTACTTC
V: TRBV11-2; D: -; J: TRBJ1-1; size: -; CDR3: CASSLDRVGTEAFF; DNA: TGTGCCAGCAGCTTAGACAGGGTTGGCACTGAAGCTTTCTTT
V: TRBV6-5; D: TRBD2; J: TRBJ2-5; size: -; CDR3: CASSFTSGATEETQYF; DNA: TGTGCCAGCAGTTTTACAAGCGGGGCTACCGAGGAGACCCAGTACTTC
V: TRBV2; D: TRBD1; J: TRBJ2-1; size: -; CDR3: CASTWDRDNEQFF; DNA: TGTGCCAGCACATGGGACAGGGACAATGAGCAGTTCTTC
V: TRBV11-1; D: -; J: TRBJ2-7; size: -; CDR3: CASSLGGHEQYF; DNA: TGTGCCAGCAGCTTAGGGGGCCACGAGCAGTACTTC
V: TRBV6-5; D: TRBD1; J: TRBJ1-4; size: -; CDR3: CASSYSGQTNEKLFF; DNA: TGTGCCAGCAGTTACTCGGGACAGACAAATGAAAAACTGTTTTTT
V: TRBV2; D: -; J: TRBJ2-5; size: -; CDR3: CASSAAGTIETQYF; DNA: TGTGCCAGCAGTGCCGCCGGGACAATAGAGACCCAGTACTTC
V: TRBV5-3; D: TRBD1; J: TRBJ1-1; size: -; CDR3: CARSPRQGIERDTEAFF; DNA: TGTGCCAGAAGCCCCCGACAGGGAATTGAAAGGGACACTGAAGCTTTCTTT
V: TRBV7-9; D: TRBD1; J: TRBJ2-2; size: -; CDR3: CASSRRSSGDRVFGELFF; DNA: TGTGCCAGCAGCCGCCGGAGTTCCGGGGACAGGGTTTTCGGGGAGCTGTTTTTT
V: TRBV5-4; D: -; J: TRBJ1-2; size: -; CDR3: CASSSLFEGDGYTF; DNA: TGTGCCAGCAGCTCCCTCTTCGAAGGGGATGGCTACACCTTC
V: TRBV9; D: TRBD2; J: TRBJ2-3; size: -; CDR3: CASSVGLAGGSTDTQYF; DNA: TGTGCCAGCAGCGTAGGCCTAGCGGGGGGCAGCACAGATACGCAGTATTTT
V: TRBV3-1/TRBV3-2; D: TRBD1; J: TRBJ1-1; size: -; CDR3: CASSRQGGDTEAFF; DNA: TGTGCCAGCAGCAGACAGGGAGGAGACACTGAAGCTTTCTTT
V: TRBV7-9; D: -; J: TRBJ2-5; size: -; CDR3: CASRPEETQYF; DNA: TGTGCCAGCAGACCAGAAGAGACCCAGTACTTC
V: TRBV5-4; D: -; J: TRBJ2-1; size: -; CDR3: CASSWGGASSYNEQFF; DNA: TGTGCCAGCAGCTGGGGGGGGGCTAGCTCCTACAATGAGCAGTTCTTC
V: TRBV27; D: TRBD1; J: TRBJ1-2; size: -; CDR3: CASTPMGQGAPYYGYTF; DNA: TGTGCCAGCACCCCTATGGGACAGGGGGCGCCTTACTATGGCTACACCTTC
V: TRBV5-1; D: TRBD1; J: TRBJ1-5; size: -; CDR3: CASSTGTGSSQPQHF; DNA: TGCGCCAGCAGCACCGGGACAGGGTCGAGCCAGCCCCAGCATTTT
V: TRBV7-2; D: TRBD1; J: TRBJ1-2; size: -; CDR3: CASSPGDRRRYTF; DNA: TGTGCCAGCAGCCCAGGGGACAGGAGACGCTACACCTTC
V: TRBV5-4; D: TRBD1; J: TRBJ2-1; size: -; CDR3: CASSLQGFDEQFF; DNA: TGTGCCAGCAGCTTACAGGGGTTTGATGAGCAGTTCTTC